A selection of T cell receptor beta chains follows, all from one sample in a study of Ad26.COV2.S vaccination and SARS-CoV-2 variants. The method was immunoSEQ multiplex PCR; TCRdb's version includes in-frame clones alone and lacks a portion of them. The table lists under 550,000 clones, around nine tenths of them singletons. Sample: peripheral blood, taken in a trial of Ad26.COV2.S vaccine versus placebo. These receptor sequences come from a person between 18 and 59 years old who received the Ad26.COV2.S COVID-19 vaccine or a placebo. CDR3s include the opening cysteine and the closing phenylalanine or tryptophan. Each record gives: V gene, D gene, J gene, CDR3 protein, CDR3 DNA. The D gene is left open where the match is weak.

TRBV5-1,NA,TRBJ2-7,CASSLVVGIPGTSSYEQYF,TGCGCCAGCAGCTTGGTGGTGGGTATCCCAGGCACAAGCTCCTACGAGCAGTACTTC
TRBV7-2,TRBD2,TRBJ2-3,CAGGTSGNTQYF,TGTGCAGGGGGGACTAGCGGGAATACGCAGTATTTT
TRBV19,NA,TRBJ1-2,CASSRRTVYFGYTF,TGTGCCAGTAGCCGCAGGACAGTTTATTTTGGCTACACCTTC
TRBV28,TRBD2,TRBJ2-5,CASSRAGEETQYF,TGTGCCAGCAGCCGTGCGGGGGAAGAGACCCAGTACTTC
TRBV7-2,NA,TRBJ2-1,CASSSTSTEQFF,TGTGCCAGCAGCTCAACTAGCACGGAGCAGTTCTTC
TRBV9,TRBD2,TRBJ2-1,CASSEASGVYNEQFF,TGTGCCAGCAGCGAGGCTAGCGGGGTATACAATGAGCAGTTCTTC
TRBV7-9,TRBD2,TRBJ2-7,CASSSMGLAGSEQYF,TGTGCCAGCAGCTCGATGGGGCTAGCGGGAAGCGAGCAGTACTTC
TRBV4-1,NA,TRBJ2-7,CASSRSPSSADYEQYF,TGCGCCAGCAGCCGGTCCCCGTCTAGCGCGGACTACGAGCAGTACTTC
TRBV5-4,TRBD1,TRBJ2-7,CASSVTGGNYEQYF,TGTGCCAGCAGCGTGACAGGGGGCAACTACGAGCAGTACTTC
TRBV5-8,TRBD2,TRBJ2-2,CASSLGLAGPPAAGELFF,TGTGCCAGCAGCTTGGGACTAGCGGGCCCTCCCGCGGCGGGGGAGCTGTTTTTT
TRBV7-2,NA,TRBJ2-5,CASRRTHRALGETQYF,TGTGCCAGCAGACGTACCCACAGGGCCCTAGGAGAGACCCAGTACTTC
TRBV18,NA,TRBJ2-7,CASSPPNEGYEQYF,TGTGCCAGCTCACCCCCCAACGAGGGTTACGAGCAGTACTTC
TRBV29-1,NA,TRBJ1-1,CSVEGVDIEAFF,TGCAGCGTTGAAGGTGTGGACATTGAAGCTTTCTTT
TRBV6-5,TRBD1,TRBJ1-1,CASSYGTASTEAFF,TGTGCCAGCAGTTACGGGACAGCCTCCACTGAAGCTTTCTTT
TRBV4-1,NA,TRBJ2-7,CASSQVPTNSYEQYF,TGCGCCAGCAGCCAAGTGCCAACTAACTCCTACGAGCAGTACTTC
TRBV10-3,NA,TRBJ1-5,CAIGGVNQPQHF,TGTGCCATAGGGGGGGTCAATCAGCCCCAGCATTTT
TRBV6-2/TRBV6-3,NA,TRBJ1-6,CASSYFWTDNSPLHF,TGTGCCAGCAGTTACTTTTGGACGGATAATTCACCCCTCCACTTT
TRBV5-6,NA,TRBJ2-5,CASSLSGLETQYF,TGTGCCAGCAGCTTGTCAGGGTTGGAGACCCAGTACTTC
TRBV9,TRBD2,TRBJ2-7,CASSAILAGGEQYF,TGTGCCAGCAGCGCCATCTTAGCGGGAGGCGAGCAGTACTTC
TRBV6-5,NA,TRBJ1-4,CASRAAGLTREKLFF,TGTGCCAGCAGGGCAGCAGGTCTGACCCGTGAAAAACTGTTTTTT
TRBV4-3,TRBD1,TRBJ1-4,CASSPGSPGTDEKLFF,TGCGCCAGCAGCCCAGGAAGTCCCGGGACAGATGAAAAACTGTTTTTT
TRBV5-1,TRBD2,TRBJ2-5,CASSSNPGGEETQYF,TGCGCCAGCAGCTCGAACCCGGGGGGGGAAGAGACCCAGTACTTC
TRBV3-1/TRBV3-2,NA,TRBJ2-7,CASSSTRQGREQYF,TGTGCCAGCAGCTCGACTAGACAGGGCAGGGAGCAGTACTTC
TRBV5-4,TRBD2,TRBJ2-7,CASSLIGLAGNEQYF,TGTGCCAGCAGCTTAATAGGACTAGCGGGGAACGAGCAGTACTTC
TRBV7-9,NA,TRBJ2-1,CASSLDFSSGSSYNEQFF,TGTGCCAGCAGCTTAGATTTTTCGTCAGGGAGCTCCTACAATGAGCAGTTCTTC
TRBV6-2/TRBV6-3,NA,TRBJ1-5,CASSYSEISNQPQHF,TGTGCCAGCAGTTACTCTGAGATTAGCAATCAGCCCCAGCATTTT
TRBV7-9,TRBD1,TRBJ1-5,CASSPGQGSVQPQHF,TGTGCCAGCAGCCCCGGACAGGGGTCGGTTCAGCCCCAGCATTTT
TRBV7-9,NA,TRBJ1-3,CASSSSGGDGNTIYF,TGTGCCAGCAGCTCCTCTGGGGGGGATGGAAACACCATATATTTT
TRBV7-2,NA,TRBJ2-5,CASSRNQGEETQYF,TGTGCCAGCAGCCGTAATCAGGGAGAAGAGACCCAGTACTTC
TRBV5-5,NA,TRBJ1-5,CASSPSVSPGNQPQHF,TGTGCCAGCAGCCCTTCAGTGTCCCCCGGCAATCAGCCCCAGCATTTT
TRBV20-1,NA,TRBJ2-5,CSASPSGGVQETQYF,TGCAGTGCTAGTCCCTCTGGAGGGGTACAAGAGACCCAGTACTTC
TRBV3-1/TRBV3-2,NA,TRBJ2-6,CASRPFSGANVLTF,TGTGCCAGCAGACCTTTCTCTGGGGCCAACGTCCTGACTTTC
TRBV19,TRBD2,TRBJ2-7,CASSELAGAVTYEQYF,TGTGCCAGTAGTGAACTAGCGGGAGCTGTTACCTACGAGCAGTACTTC